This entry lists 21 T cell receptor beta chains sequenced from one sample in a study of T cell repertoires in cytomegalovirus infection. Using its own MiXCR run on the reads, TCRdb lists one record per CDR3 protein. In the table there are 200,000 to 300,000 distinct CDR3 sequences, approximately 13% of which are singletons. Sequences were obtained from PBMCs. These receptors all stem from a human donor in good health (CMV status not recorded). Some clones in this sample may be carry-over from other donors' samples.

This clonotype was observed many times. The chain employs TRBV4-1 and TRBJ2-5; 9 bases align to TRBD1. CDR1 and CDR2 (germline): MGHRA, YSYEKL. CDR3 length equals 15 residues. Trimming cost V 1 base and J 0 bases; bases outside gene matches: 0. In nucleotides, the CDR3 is TGCGCCAGCAGCCAAGGGGACAGGGACCAAGAGACCCAGTACTTC. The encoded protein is CASSQGDRDQETQYF.

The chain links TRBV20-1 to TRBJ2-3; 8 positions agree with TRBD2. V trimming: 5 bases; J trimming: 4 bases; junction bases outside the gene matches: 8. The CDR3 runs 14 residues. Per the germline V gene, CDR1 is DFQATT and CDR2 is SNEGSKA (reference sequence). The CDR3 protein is CSAARGGAPDTQYF. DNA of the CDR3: TGCAGTGCTGCCCGGGGGGGAGCGCCAGATACGCAGTATTTT.

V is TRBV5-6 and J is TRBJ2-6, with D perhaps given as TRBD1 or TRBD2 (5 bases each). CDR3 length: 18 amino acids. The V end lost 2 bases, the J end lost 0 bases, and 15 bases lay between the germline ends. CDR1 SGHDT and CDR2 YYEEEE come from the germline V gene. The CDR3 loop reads CASSFPGTGTSGANVLTF. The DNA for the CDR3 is TGTGCCAGCAGCTTCCCGGGAACAGGTACCTCTGGGGCCAACGTCCTGACTTTC.

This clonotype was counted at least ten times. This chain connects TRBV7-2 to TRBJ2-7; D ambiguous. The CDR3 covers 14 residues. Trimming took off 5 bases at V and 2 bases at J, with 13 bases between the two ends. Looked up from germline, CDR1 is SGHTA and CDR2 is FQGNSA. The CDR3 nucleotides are TGTGCCAGCAGCCTCGCGATTGGTCCCTACGAGCAGTACTTC. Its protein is CASSLAIGPYEQYF.

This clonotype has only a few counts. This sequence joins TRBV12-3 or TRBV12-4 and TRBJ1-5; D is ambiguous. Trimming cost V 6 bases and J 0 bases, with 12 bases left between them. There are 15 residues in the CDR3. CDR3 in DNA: TGTGCCAGCAGGAGGAAGGCGGATAGCAATCAGCCCCAGCATTTT. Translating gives CASRRKADSNQPQHF.

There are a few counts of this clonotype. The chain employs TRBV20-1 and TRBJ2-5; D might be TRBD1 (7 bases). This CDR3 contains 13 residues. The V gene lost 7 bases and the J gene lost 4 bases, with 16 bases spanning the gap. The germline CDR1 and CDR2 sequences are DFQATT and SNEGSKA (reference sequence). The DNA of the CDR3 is TGCAGTGTTCAGAACAGGGGAGGAGAGACCCAGTACTTC. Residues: CSVQNRGGETQYF.

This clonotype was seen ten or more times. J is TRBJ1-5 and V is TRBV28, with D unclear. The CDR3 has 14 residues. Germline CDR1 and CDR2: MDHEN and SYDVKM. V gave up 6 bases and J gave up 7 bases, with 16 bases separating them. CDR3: CASRPIRLGQPQHF. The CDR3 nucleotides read TGTGCCAGCAGACCCATTAGGCTAGGCCAGCCCCAGCATTTT.

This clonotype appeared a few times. This chain's CDR3 is CASSNDRGSPEQYF. As DNA, the CDR3 is TGTGCCAGCAGTAACGACAGGGGATCTCCCGAGCAGTACTTC. V gene TRBV12-3 or TRBV12-4 combines with J gene TRBJ2-7; TRBD1 aligns across 8 bases. V trimming: 5 bases; J trimming: 6 bases; junction bases outside the gene matches: 9. The CDR3 loop spans 14 amino acids.

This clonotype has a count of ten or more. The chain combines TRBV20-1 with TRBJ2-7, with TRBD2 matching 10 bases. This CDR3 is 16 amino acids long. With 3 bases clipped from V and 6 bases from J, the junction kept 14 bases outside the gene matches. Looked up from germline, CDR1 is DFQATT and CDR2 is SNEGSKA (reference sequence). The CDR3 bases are TGCAGTGCTAGCTCCTTTGGGAGCGGGGGGGCCCTCGAGCAGTACTTC. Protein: CSASSFGSGGALEQYF.

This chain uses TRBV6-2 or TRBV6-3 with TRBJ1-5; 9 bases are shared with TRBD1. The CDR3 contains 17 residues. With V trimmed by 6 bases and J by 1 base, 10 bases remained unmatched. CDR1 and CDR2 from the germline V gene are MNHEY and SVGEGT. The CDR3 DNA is TGTGCCAGCAGGTCGGGACAGGGCAGACTAAGCAATCAGCCCCAGCATTTT. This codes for CASRSGQGRLSNQPQHF.

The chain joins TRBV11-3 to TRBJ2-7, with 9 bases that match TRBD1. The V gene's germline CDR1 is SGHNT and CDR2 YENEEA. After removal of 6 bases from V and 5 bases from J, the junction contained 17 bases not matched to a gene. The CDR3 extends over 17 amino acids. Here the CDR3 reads CASSLGERGTGFDEQYF. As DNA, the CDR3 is TGTGCCAGCAGTCTAGGTGAAAGGGGGACAGGGTTCGACGAGCAGTACTTC.

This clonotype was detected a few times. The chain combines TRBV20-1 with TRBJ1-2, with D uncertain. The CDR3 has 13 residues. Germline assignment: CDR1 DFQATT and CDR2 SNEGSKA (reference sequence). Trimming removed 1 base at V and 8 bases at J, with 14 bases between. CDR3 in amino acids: CSARAGGLSGYTF. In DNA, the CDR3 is TGCAGTGCTAGAGCGGGTGGGCTGTCCGGCTACACCTTC.

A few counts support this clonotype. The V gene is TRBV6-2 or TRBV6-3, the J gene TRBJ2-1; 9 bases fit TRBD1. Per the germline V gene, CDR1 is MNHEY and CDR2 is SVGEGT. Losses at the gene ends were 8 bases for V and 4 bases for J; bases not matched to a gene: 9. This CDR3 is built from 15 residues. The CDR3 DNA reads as TGTGCCAGCTACTGGGGACAGGGTCCTTACAATGAGCAGTTCTTC. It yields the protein CASYWGQGPYNEQFF.

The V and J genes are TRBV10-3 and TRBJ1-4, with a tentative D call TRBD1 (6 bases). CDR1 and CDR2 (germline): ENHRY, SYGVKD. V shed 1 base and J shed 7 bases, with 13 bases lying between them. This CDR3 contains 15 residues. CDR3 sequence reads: CAISEFAGEVEKLFF. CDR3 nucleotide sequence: TGTGCCATCAGTGAGTTCGCAGGGGAGGTTGAAAAACTGTTTTTT.

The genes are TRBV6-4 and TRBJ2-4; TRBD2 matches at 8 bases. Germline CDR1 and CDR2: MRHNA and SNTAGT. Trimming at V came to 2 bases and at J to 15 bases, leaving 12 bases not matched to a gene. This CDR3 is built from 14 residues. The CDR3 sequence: CASSDEVGRAMGYF. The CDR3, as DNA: TGTGCCAGCAGTGACGAGGTCGGGAGGGCCATGGGGTACTTC.

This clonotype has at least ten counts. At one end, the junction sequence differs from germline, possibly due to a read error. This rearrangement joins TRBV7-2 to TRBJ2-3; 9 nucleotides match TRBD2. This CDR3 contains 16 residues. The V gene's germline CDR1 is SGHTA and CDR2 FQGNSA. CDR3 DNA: TGTGCCAGCAACTTAGCCGCGGGAGGGCCTACAGATACGCAGTATTTT. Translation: CASNLAAGGPTDTQYF. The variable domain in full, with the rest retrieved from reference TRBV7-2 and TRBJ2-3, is GAGVSQSPSNKVTEKGKDVELRCDPISGHTALYWYRQSLGQGLEFLIYFQGNSAPDKSGLPSDRFSAERTGGSVSTLTIQRTQQEDSAVYLCASNLAAGGPTDTQYFGPGTRLTVL.

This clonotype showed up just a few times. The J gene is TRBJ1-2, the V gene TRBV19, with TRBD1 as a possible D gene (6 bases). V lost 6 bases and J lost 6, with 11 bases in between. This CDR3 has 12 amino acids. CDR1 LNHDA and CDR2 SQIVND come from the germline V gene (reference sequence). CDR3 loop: CASSIQGHGYTF. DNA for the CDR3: TGTGCCAGTAGCATACAGGGCCATGGCTACACCTTC.

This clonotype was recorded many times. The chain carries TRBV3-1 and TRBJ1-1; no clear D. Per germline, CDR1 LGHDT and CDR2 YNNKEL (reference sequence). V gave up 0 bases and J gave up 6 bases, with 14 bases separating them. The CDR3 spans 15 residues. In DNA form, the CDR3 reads TGTGCCAGCAGCCAAGATCTTGGATTGAGCGCTGAAGCTTTCTTT. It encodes CASSQDLGLSAEAFF.

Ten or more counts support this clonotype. CDR3 coding DNA: TGTGCCAGCAGAGACCTCCAGGGTAATGAAAAACTGTTTTTT. Translated: CASRDLQGNEKLFF. The chain couples TRBV12-3 or TRBV12-4 to TRBJ1-4; tentative D call: TRBD1 (5 bases). The length of the CDR3 is 14 residues. Trimming cost V 6 bases and J 4 bases, with 12 bases left between them.

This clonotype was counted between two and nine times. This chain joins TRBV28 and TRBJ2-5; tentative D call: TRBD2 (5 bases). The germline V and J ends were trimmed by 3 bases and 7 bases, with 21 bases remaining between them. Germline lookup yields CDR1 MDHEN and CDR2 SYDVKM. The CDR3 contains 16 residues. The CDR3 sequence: CASSLGSLQAAGTQYF. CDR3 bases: TGTGCCAGCAGTTTGGGGAGTCTCCAGGCAGCAGGGACCCAGTACTTC.

In DNA form, the CDR3 reads TGTGCCAGCGTGGGACAGGGGTTGCCCGGGGAGCTGTTTTTT. Translating it yields CASVGQGLPGELFF. The V and J genes are TRBV19 and TRBJ2-2; 10 nucleotides align to TRBD1. Per the germline V gene, CDR1 is LNHDA and CDR2 is SQIVND (reference sequence). The CDR3 is 14 residues long. V shed 9 bases, J shed 6 bases, and the junction held 7 bases outside the gene matches.